The next 14 T cell receptor beta chains were all read from a single sample in a study of blood T cell repertoires in COVID-19. Sequencing was performed with immunoSEQ multiplex PCR; in TCRdb, only in-frame clones are kept and a portion is missing. The sample records 230,000 or so clones, around 82% being singletons. Sequences were obtained from PBMCs or T cells enriched from blood (not recorded which). These receptors came from a man aged 45 to 65 who had recovered from COVID-19.

This clone was seen more than once but under ten times. The V call is TRBV7-2, the J call TRBJ1-5, with 9 positions matching TRBD1. V was clipped by 1 base and J by 6 bases; unmatched bases: 4. The CDR3 extends over 15 amino acids. Germline lookup yields CDR1 SGHTA and CDR2 FQGNSA. The CDR3 sequence is CASSLVGTGFQPQHF. CDR3 in DNA: TGTGCCAGCAGCTTAGTAGGGACAGGGTTTCAGCCCCAGCATTTT.

V is TRBV7-2 and J is TRBJ2-4; tentatively, D is TRBD2 (6 bases). This CDR3 is 17 amino acids long. CDR1 and CDR2 from the germline V gene are SGHTA and FQGNSA. Trimming took 5 bases from V and 1 from J, leaving 18 bases between them. The CDR3 DNA sequence: TGTGCCAGCAGCGACGGGACCGGAGGGGATGCCAAAAACATTCAGTACTTC. Protein product: CASSDGTGGDAKNIQYF.

J is TRBJ1-2 and V is TRBV5-1; a weak D match, TRBD1 (5 bases). Germline CDR1 reads SGHRS; CDR2 reads YFSETQ. This CDR3 region has 13 residues. V was trimmed by 4 bases and J by 10 bases, leaving 17 bases between them. The CDR3 spells CASSQETRTIYTF. CDR3 coding DNA: TGCGCCAGCAGCCAAGAAACTCGGACAATCTACACCTTC.

V gene TRBV19 combines with J gene TRBJ2-7, with 9 bases that match TRBD2. V trimming: 6 bases; J trimming: 5 bases; junction bases outside the gene matches: 11. Germline CDR1 is LNHDA and CDR2 is SQIVND (reference sequence). The CDR3 totals 15 residues. The CDR3 sequence: CASRGRLAGAHEQYF. The CDR3 nucleotides are TGTGCCAGTAGGGGAAGGTTAGCGGGAGCCCACGAGCAGTACTTC.

The chain has TRBV5-1 and TRBJ1-1; TRBD1 matches at 9 bases. Germline V gives CDR1 SGHRS, CDR2 YFSETQ. The CDR3 extends over 17 amino acids. V gave up 4 bases and J gave up 5 bases; unmatched junction bases: 15. CDR3 residues: CASSRHRGRLGITEAFF. The CDR3 DNA is TGCGCCAGCAGCCGTCACAGGGGGCGTTTGGGAATAACTGAAGCTTTCTTT.

The chain recombines TRBV5-5 with TRBJ2-1, with 11 bases lining up with TRBD2. J was trimmed by 7 bases and V by 0 bases; bases with no gene match: 12. The CDR3 runs 18 residues. Germline values: CDR1 SGHKS, CDR2 YYEKEE (reference sequence). CDR3 sequence (DNA): TGTGCCAGCAGCTTGGCCTACACCGGGACTAGCGGCCCAAATGAGCAGTTCTTC. Encoded protein: CASSLAYTGTSGPNEQFF.

This clone was observed a handful of times. V is TRBV19 and J is TRBJ1-5, with D maybe TRBD1 (5 bases). The CDR3 has 15 amino acids. Between the trimmed V and J ends, which lost 8 bases and 9 bases, there was a span of 23 bases. CDR1 is LNHDA, CDR2 SQIVND, per germline (reference sequence). CDR3 residues: CASYSTVGREGPQHF. For the CDR3, the DNA is TGTGCCAGTTACTCGACAGTCGGTCGCGAAGGGCCCCAGCATTTT.

V usage is TRBV2 and J usage is TRBJ2-3; D unresolved. V lost 4 bases, J lost 4 bases, and 6 bases lay in between. The CDR3 covers 12 residues. From germline, CDR1 is SNHLY and CDR2 FYNNEI. The CDR3 loop is CASSGIADTQYF. The CDR3 coding sequence is TGTGCCAGCAGTGGTATCGCAGATACGCAGTATTTT.

The chain's CDR3 is CASSLEWAFSYEQYF. The CDR3 DNA sequence: TGTGCCAGCAGCTTAGAGTGGGCTTTTTCCTACGAGCAGTACTTC. The chain employs TRBV11-3 and TRBJ2-7; D not resolved. Germline V CDR1 and CDR2: SGHNT, YENEEA. This CDR3 contains 15 residues. Trimming took off 0 bases at V and 1 base at J, with 10 bases between the two ends.

V and J are TRBV6-2 or TRBV6-3 and TRBJ1-1, with 9 bases identical to TRBD1. Germline values: CDR1 MNHEY, CDR2 SVGEGT. The CDR3 length is 17 residues. The junction had 15 bases not matched to a gene; V was cut back by 5 bases and J by 5 bases. The DNA for the CDR3 is TGTGCCAGCAGTCTTACCCCACTTGGACAGGGGTCGACTGAAGCTTTCTTT. Amino acid sequence: CASSLTPLGQGSTEAFF.

The chain employs TRBV3-1 (or the pseudogene TRBV3-2) and TRBJ1-5; D is undetermined. Germline CDR1 reads LGHDT; CDR2 reads YNNKEL (reference sequence). The length of the CDR3 is 18 residues. V lost 0 bases and J lost 3, with 18 bases in between. CDR3 DNA: TGTGCCAGCAGCCAAGAAAAATGGAGGGTGCGGGCCAATCAGCCCCAGCATTTT. As protein: CASSQEKWRVRANQPQHF.

A single count supports this clone. Other DNA sequences in the sample encode the same CDR3. DNA of the CDR3: TGTGCCACCAGTGTAGCGGGGGGTAACAATGAGCAGTTCTTC. It is translated as CATSVAGGNNEQFF. The rearrangement links TRBV24-1 to TRBJ2-1, with 10 bases aligning to TRBD2. The CDR3 consists of 14 residues. Germline V gene data show CDR1 as KGHDR and CDR2 as SFDVKD. J was trimmed by 5 bases and V by 5 bases; bases with no gene match: 2.

CDR3 sequence: CASSQGRGRSGAGNTIYF. The CDR3 nucleotides are TGCGCCAGCAGCCAAGGGCGCGGCCGCTCAGGGGCCGGAAACACCATATATTTT. The chain uses TRBV4-1 and TRBJ1-3; a weak D match, TRBD1 (6 bases). There are 18 residues in the CDR3. Germline CDR1 MGHRA, CDR2 YSYEKL. V lost 1 base and J lost 4, with 20 bases in between.

The chain couples TRBV3-1 (or the pseudogene TRBV3-2) to TRBJ2-3; 7 bases are a match to TRBD2. The CDR3 consists of 17 residues. The V gene end was trimmed by 6 bases and the J gene end by 0 bases; junction bases not matched to a gene: 12. Looked up from germline, CDR1 is LGHDT and CDR2 is YNNKEL (reference sequence). CDR3 bases: TGTGCCAGCAGTTTTAGTCGGTCTAGCGGAAGCACAGATACGCAGTATTTT. The encoded protein is CASSFSRSSGSTDTQYF.